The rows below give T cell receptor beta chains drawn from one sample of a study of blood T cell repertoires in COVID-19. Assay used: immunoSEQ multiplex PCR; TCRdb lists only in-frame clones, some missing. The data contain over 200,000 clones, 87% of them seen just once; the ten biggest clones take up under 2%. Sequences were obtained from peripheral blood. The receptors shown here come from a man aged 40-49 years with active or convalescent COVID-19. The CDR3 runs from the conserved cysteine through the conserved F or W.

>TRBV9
CASSPPRRNTEAFF
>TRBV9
CASSPADMNTEAFF
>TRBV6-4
CASSDTPNTEAFF
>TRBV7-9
CASSSWDRGHSGNTIYF
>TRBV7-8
CASSSYSYEQYF
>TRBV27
CASSLTGDYGYTF
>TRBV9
CASSFDGTPYEQYF
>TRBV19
CASANWETQYF
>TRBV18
CASSRQRAGEYTGELFF
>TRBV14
CASSHLSGYNEQFF
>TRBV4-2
CASSQRLLAEQYF
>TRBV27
CASSFGGGDGYTF
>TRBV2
CASRSDRGVRNSPLHF
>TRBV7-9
CASSLLTGRNTEAFF
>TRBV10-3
CATTSGKGTEAFF
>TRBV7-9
CASSPWTSGRVGDTQYF
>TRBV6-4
CASSEARSSYEQYF
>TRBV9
CASSGTGGEQFF
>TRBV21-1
CDSGYGYTF
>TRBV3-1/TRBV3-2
CASSLRFQGNEQFF
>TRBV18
CASSPLRGEDYGYTF
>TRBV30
CAWSKGPKNSPLHF
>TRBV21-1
CASSKGGWLAGPSYNEQFF
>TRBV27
CASSLWDREGEKLFF
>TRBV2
CASSEFRQQETQYF
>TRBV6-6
CASRPDRDRGLRGYTF
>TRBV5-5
CASTAPGSSTDTQYF
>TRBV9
CASDLTGSSEQYF
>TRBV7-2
CASSLGPRDEQYF
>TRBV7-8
CASSLVPAAGNTIYF
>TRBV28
CASSPSGGQGSYEQYF
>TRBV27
CASSYPGQGAAEAFF
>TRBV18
CASSPSLGQLQETQYF
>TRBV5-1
CASTPGEHPNTEAFF
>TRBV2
CASSWGDLGEKLFF
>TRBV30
CAWTGTGRNQPQHF
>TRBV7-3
CASSLNRRNNSPLHF
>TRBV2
CATKGQVNTEAFF
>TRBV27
CASSFVGADSYNEQFF
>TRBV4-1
CASSQDRGSTNEKLFF
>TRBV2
CASSVQGNNSPLHF
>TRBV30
CAWREGVTNYGYTF
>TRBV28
CASTYAGYGTEAFF
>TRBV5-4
CASSSLQWNTEAFF
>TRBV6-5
CASSYTLAGGIDTQYF
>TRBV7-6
CASSLGRDSFEYNEQFF
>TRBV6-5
CASSYVQGNSPLHF
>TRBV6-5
CASSSGNQPQHF